The 19 T cell receptor beta chains listed next were all sequenced from one sample in a study of blood T cell repertoires in COVID-19. Sequenced by immunoSEQ multiplex PCR; TCRdb stores in-frame clones only, minus some. There are about 15,000 clones in the sample; 85% to 90% occur only once, and less than 3% lies in the top ten. Sequencing input: peripheral blood. These receptor sequences come from a human donor in a cohort sampled during active COVID-19.

The chain is built from TRBV28 and TRBJ2-4; TRBD1 aligns across 10 bases. Germline CDR1 MDHEN, CDR2 SYDVKM. J was trimmed by 10 bases and V by 3 bases; bases with no gene match: 9. The CDR3 consists of 15 residues. The CDR3 DNA sequence: TGTGCCAGCAGTTTCGGGACAGGGGCGGTTTGGATTCAGTACTTC. Amino acids: CASSFGTGAVWIQYF.

This chain links TRBV7-3 with TRBJ2-5, with 11 positions matching TRBD1. V gave up 6 bases and J gave up 7 bases; unmatched junction bases: 7. Germline V gene lookup returns CDR1 SGHTA and CDR2 FQGTGA. The CDR3 length is 14 residues. DNA for the CDR3: TGTGCCAGCAGTCAGTTGGGGACAGGGGGGACCCAGTACTTC. It is translated as CASSQLGTGGTQYF. Complete variable domain (other parts from reference TRBV7-3 and TRBJ2-5): GAGVSQTPSNKVTEKGKYVELRCDPISGHTALYWYRQSLGQGPEFLIYFQGTGAADDSGLPNDRFFAVRPEGSVSTLKIQRTERGDSAVYLCASSQLGTGGTQYFGPGTRLLVL.

CDR3 protein: CATQAGQGNTEAFF. In DNA, the CDR3 is TGTGCCACTCAGGCGGGACAGGGGAATACTGAAGCTTTCTTT. The rearrangement joins TRBV24-1 to TRBJ1-1; TRBD1 matches 10 bases. This CDR3 comprises 14 residues. V shed 10 bases, J shed 5 bases, and the junction held 9 bases outside the gene matches. Germline V lookup: CDR1 KGHDR, CDR2 SFDVKD.

The chain combines TRBV6-5 with TRBJ2-7; 7 bases line up with TRBD1. With 6 bases clipped from V and 3 bases from J, the junction kept 8 bases outside the gene matches. Germline V lookup: CDR1 MNHEY, CDR2 SVGAGI. The CDR3 consists of 14 residues. The CDR3 DNA reads as TGTGCCAGCAGGCCGGGACAGAACAACTACGAGCAGTACTTC. It translates to CASRPGQNNYEQYF.

Points on this clone: At one end the junction does not follow the germline gene, possibly because of a read error. This chain connects TRBV6-2 or TRBV6-3 to TRBJ2-7, with D perhaps TRBD1 (6 bases). The CDR3 runs 13 residues. The germline V gene encodes CDR1 MNHEY and CDR2 SVGEGT. The DNA of the CDR3 is TGTGCCAGCAGTAACTCTCGGACAGACGAGCAGTACTTC. It translates to CASSNSRTDEQYF.

This chain links TRBV6-2 or TRBV6-3 with TRBJ2-7, with TRBD1 matching over 7 bases. J lost 4 bases, V lost 4 bases, and 7 bases had no gene match. Looked up from germline, CDR1 is MNHEY and CDR2 is SVGEGT. This CDR3 is built from 14 residues. The CDR3 region is CASSLRQGRYEQYF. Written as DNA, the CDR3 is TGTGCCAGCAGTTTAAGACAGGGCCGATACGAGCAGTACTTC.

V usage is TRBV2 and J usage is TRBJ2-4, with 9 bases matching TRBD1. Germline CDR1 is SNHLY and CDR2 is FYNNEI. Germline trimming cut 5 bases from V and 1 base from J; bases unmatched to any gene: 15. The CDR3 loop spans 19 amino acids. The CDR3 loop is CASSTPGTGTATAKNIQYF. CDR3 coding DNA: TGTGCCAGCAGTACCCCCGGGACAGGGACAGCCACGGCCAAAAACATTCAGTACTTC.

The CDR3 DNA follows: TGTGCCAGCACCAGGGATGAACAAGCCTACGAGCAGTACTTC. It codes for CASTRDEQAYEQYF. The chain carries TRBV2 and TRBJ2-7; the D gene is possibly TRBD1 (5 bases). CDR3 length equals 14 residues. Germline V gene lookup returns CDR1 SNHLY and CDR2 FYNNEI. V lost 7 bases to trimming and J lost 2 bases, with 15 bases between them.

The chain carries TRBV7-9 and TRBJ1-2, with TRBD1 matching over 7 bases. The CDR3 consists of 15 residues. From germline, CDR1 is SEHNR and CDR2 FQNEAQ (reference sequence). V was pared by 6 bases and J by 5 bases, with 12 bases of the junction left unmatched. The CDR3, as DNA: TGTGCCAGCAGGAGGAATACAGGGGCCTCTTATGGCTACACCTTC. Residues: CASRRNTGASYGYTF. The full variable domain, with the rest looked up from reference TRBV7-9 and TRBJ1-2, is DTGVSQNPRHKITKRGQNVTFRCDPISEHNRLYWYRQTLGQGPEFLTYFQNEAQLEKSRLLSDRFSAERPKGSFSTLEIQRTEQGDSAMYLCASRRNTGASYGYTFGSGTRLTVV.

The gene calls are TRBV28 and TRBJ2-3; 10 bases line up with TRBD2. This CDR3 comprises 17 residues. J lost 2 bases, V lost 4 bases, and 9 bases had no gene match. Germline loops: CDR1 MDHEN, CDR2 SYDVKM. This CDR3 is CASSSPLLAGDTDTQYF. The CDR3 coding sequence is TGTGCCAGCAGTTCTCCACTGCTAGCGGGGGACACAGATACGCAGTATTTT.

CDR3 residues: CASSLSAGGRETQYF. CDR3 sequence (DNA): TGTGCCAGCAGTTTATCGGCAGGGGGCCGGGAGACCCAGTACTTC. The chain recombines TRBV28 with TRBJ2-5, with 8 bases aligning to TRBD1. V was pared by 1 base and J by 5 bases, with 6 bases of the junction left unmatched. CDR1 and CDR2 from the germline V gene are MDHEN and SYDVKM. The CDR3 contains 15 residues.

This clone occurred once. The chain has TRBV10-3 and TRBJ1-5; possibly TRBD1 for D (5 bases). Germline CDR1 ENHRY, CDR2 SYGVKD. This CDR3 contains 15 residues. V was clipped by 4 bases and J by 0 bases, with 10 bases between them. Here the CDR3 reads CAISVGADSNQPQHF. The DNA of the CDR3 is TGTGCCATCAGTGTTGGGGCGGATAGCAATCAGCCCCAGCATTTT.

This clone was detected only once. This chain joins TRBV5-1 and TRBJ1-1, with 8 bases aligning to TRBD1. Germline values: CDR1 SGHRS, CDR2 YFSETQ. The V and J ends lost 2 bases and 1 base, in that order; junction bases with no gene match: 4. This CDR3 spans 15 amino acids. The CDR3 DNA is TGCGCCAGCAGCTTTCAACAGGGGGGGAACACTGAAGCTTTCTTT. Translated, it gives CASSFQQGGNTEAFF.

This chain connects TRBV18 to TRBJ1-5, with 9 bases fitting TRBD1. J gave up 7 bases and V 6 bases, and 4 bases lay outside the gene matches. This CDR3 region has 13 residues. Germline CDR1 and CDR2: KGHSH and LQKENI. CDR3 amino acids: CASSTGGDQPQHF. Here the CDR3 DNA reads TGTGCCAGCTCGACAGGGGGAGACCAGCCCCAGCATTTT.

This clone was picked up a small number of times. V is TRBV28 and J is TRBJ2-3; D unclear. CDR1 is MDHEN, CDR2 SYDVKM, per germline. CDR3 length: 13 residues. The V end lost 7 bases, the J end lost 1 base, and 9 bases lay between the germline ends. As DNA, the CDR3 is TGTGCCAGCATTCCAAGCGGCACAGATACGCAGTATTTT. It specifies CASIPSGTDTQYF.

This clone was seen a handful of times. The chain couples TRBV19 to TRBJ1-1; the D is unclear. V was shortened by 7 bases and J by 3 bases, with 15 bases between the two germline ends. The CDR3 spans 14 residues. Per the germline V gene, CDR1 is LNHDA and CDR2 is SQIVND (reference sequence). This CDR3 reads CASIFGRGDTEAFF. DNA of the CDR3: TGTGCCAGTATCTTCGGCCGCGGGGACACTGAAGCTTTCTTT.

CDR3 in DNA: TGTGCCAGCAGCCTCGGACTAGCGGGAGGTAATGAGCAGTTCTTC. The encoded protein is CASSLGLAGGNEQFF. This chain links TRBV7-9 with TRBJ2-1; 14 bases fit TRBD2. V was clipped by 5 bases and J by 7 bases; unmatched bases: 4. The CDR3 is made up of 15 amino acids. From germline, CDR1 is SEHNR and CDR2 FQNEAQ (reference sequence).

V gene TRBV4-1 combines with J gene TRBJ1-1; TRBD1 is a possible D gene (5 bases). The CDR3 covers 14 residues. Trimming took 0 bases from V and 6 from J, leaving 11 bases between them. Germline V gene sequence: CDR1 MGHRA, CDR2 YSYEKL. The CDR3, as DNA: TGCGCCAGCAGCCAAGAGGCATGGGGGGCTGAAGCTTTCTTT. Translated: CASSQEAWGAEAFF.

The rearrangement joins TRBV11-3 to TRBJ2-3; 7 bases are a match to TRBD2. The CDR3 is 14 residues long. The ends lost 5 bases at V and 9 bases at J; junction bases unmatched: 11. Germline V CDR1 and CDR2: SGHNT, YENEEA. The CDR3 loop is CASSPSASGGTQYF. The CDR3 nucleotides read TGTGCCAGCAGCCCCTCAGCCTCCGGGGGGACGCAGTATTTT.